These 16 T cell receptor beta chains were all obtained from the same sample, sequenced in a study of a mutant IDH1 vaccine in newly diagnosed glioma. Time point indicated: week 23, last vaccination. Doses of 300 ug of mutant IDH1 20-mer peptide were given with topical imiquimod. The antigens of these receptors remain unknown. Some clones are missing from TCRdb's copy, which holds only in-frame ones; the method was immunoSEQ multiplex PCR. This sample yields around 78,000 clones, of which roughly 85% are seen a single time; about 2.2% belongs to the top ten. This material consisted of PBMCs, taken from a glioma patient whose treatment included an IDH1 peptide vaccine. These receptors came from a young man with glioma. Some clones in this sample may be carry-over from other donors' samples.

This clone is judged medium-sized. The same CDR3 arises from other DNA sequences in this sample as well. The V gene is TRBV13, the J gene TRBJ2-7, with D unresolved. V lost 4 bases, J lost 2 bases, and 12 bases lay in between. This CDR3 is built from 14 residues. Germline values: CDR1 PRHDT, CDR2 FYEKMQ (reference sequence). CDR3 in amino acids: CASSSSGETYEQYF. CDR3 coding DNA: TGTGCCAGCAGCTCTTCAGGCGAAACCTACGAGCAGTACTTC.

This clone has a handful of counts. V usage is TRBV28 and J usage is TRBJ1-1, with D possibly matching TRBD1 (6 bases). The CDR3 is 13 residues long. Trimming left V 2 bases short and J 10 bases short, with 14 bases between. Germline assignment: CDR1 MDHEN and CDR2 SYDVKM. CDR3 loop: CASSLVGGRVAFF. CDR3 nucleotide sequence: TGTGCCAGCAGTTTAGTCGGGGGGCGGGTAGCTTTCTTT.

Only a few counts were recorded for this clone. This chain connects TRBV30 to TRBJ1-1, with D perhaps TRBD1 (5 bases). This CDR3 is 14 amino acids long. Germline V gives CDR1 GTSNPN, CDR2 SVGIG (reference sequence). V shed 2 bases and J shed 5 bases, with 15 bases lying between them. The CDR3 protein is CAWSLLVGGTEAFF. The CDR3 coding sequence is TGTGCCTGGAGTTTGTTGGTTGGGGGGACTGAAGCTTTCTTT.

V is TRBV5-6 and J is TRBJ1-1, with unresolved D. The CDR3 covers 19 residues. Trimming pared 3 bases from V and 0 bases from J, leaving 24 bases between. Germline-derived CDR1 and CDR2 are SGHDT and YYEEEE. CDR3 sequence (DNA): TGTGCCAGCAGCTCTCGGTTAAGGCTACTCAGAGGTTTGAACACTGAAGCTTTCTTT. The encoded protein is CASSSRLRLLRGLNTEAFF.

The genes are TRBV27 and TRBJ2-2, with a possible D match to TRBD1 (5 bases). This CDR3 region has 15 residues. Germline CDR1 and CDR2: MNHEY and SMNVEV (reference sequence). Trimming pared 5 bases from V and 7 bases from J, leaving 17 bases between. The CDR3 nucleotides read TGTGCCAGCAGTCAACGTCCAGGGCCCATCGGGGAGCTGTTTTTT. It is translated as CASSQRPGPIGELFF.

DNA for the CDR3: TGTGCCAGCAGCTTAGAACCAGGCCTCTCTGGAAACACCATATATTTT. Its protein is CASSLEPGLSGNTIYF. This rearrangement joins TRBV7-9 to TRBJ1-3; no definite D call. The germline gives CDR1 SEHNR, CDR2 FQNEAQ (reference sequence). This CDR3 is built from 16 residues. Trimming stripped 1 base from V and 0 bases from J, with 10 bases between.

This clone was counted once. The J gene is TRBJ2-7, the V gene TRBV6-1; D remains unclear. V was clipped by 3 bases and J by 2 bases, with 8 bases between them. This CDR3 spans 13 amino acids. Germline loops: CDR1 MNHNS, CDR2 SASEGT. The CDR3 region is CASSDGLAYEQYF. Here the CDR3 DNA reads TGTGCCAGCAGTGACGGTCTGGCCTACGAGCAGTACTTC.

The chain recombines TRBV19 with TRBJ1-1; no clear D gene. CDR1 is LNHDA and CDR2 is SQIVND in the germline V gene (reference sequence). The CDR3 sequence is 13 residues long. The V and J ends lost 5 bases and 2 bases respectively, with 9 bases between them. Here the CDR3 reads CASSWAPNTEAFF. CDR3 DNA: TGTGCCAGTAGTTGGGCCCCCAACACTGAAGCTTTCTTT.

The gene calls are TRBV28 and TRBJ2-5; TRBD1 agrees at 9 bases. The CDR3 extends over 13 amino acids. With 6 bases clipped from V and 4 bases from J, the junction kept 3 bases outside the gene matches. CDR1 is MDHEN, CDR2 SYDVKM, per germline. CDR3 sequence reads: CASRPTGGETQYF. The CDR3 nucleotides read TGTGCCAGCAGACCGACAGGGGGAGAGACCCAGTACTTC. The complete variable domain, with remaining parts taken from reference TRBV28 and TRBJ2-5, reads DVKVTQSSRYLVKRTGEKVFLECVQDMDHENMFWYRQDPGLGLRLIYFSYDVKMKEKGDIPEGYSVSREKKERFSLILESASTNQTSMYLCASRPTGGETQYFGPGTRLLVL.

The chain recombines TRBV6-6 with TRBJ2-2; TRBD2 agrees at 7 bases. With 5 bases clipped from V and 5 bases from J, the junction kept 8 bases outside the gene matches. From germline, CDR1 is MNHNY and CDR2 SVGAGI (reference sequence). The CDR3 has 15 amino acids. The CDR3 nucleotides are TGTGCCAGCAGTCCACACGGGGGGTGGACCGGGGAGCTGTTTTTT. This codes for CASSPHGGWTGELFF.

CDR3 sequence reads: CASSQVGRTVEQFF. Written as DNA, the CDR3 is TGTGCCAGCAGCCAAGTCGGCCGAACAGTTGAGCAGTTCTTC. V usage is TRBV14 and J usage is TRBJ2-1; D gene uncertain. The CDR3 is made up of 14 amino acids. The V and J ends lost 1 base and 9 bases respectively, with 13 bases between them. The germline gives CDR1 SGHDN, CDR2 FVKESK.

The J gene is TRBJ1-5, the V gene TRBV6-6; 8 nucleotides align to TRBD1. The CDR3 runs 16 residues. Germline CDR1 reads MNHNY; CDR2 reads SVGAGI (reference sequence). J lost 6 bases, V lost 4 bases, and 11 bases had no gene match. CDR3 protein: CASSSWTGREGQPQHF. The CDR3 DNA is TGTGCCAGCAGTTCATGGACAGGGAGGGAGGGTCAGCCCCAGCATTTT.

The chain uses TRBV13 and TRBJ1-1; D may be TRBD1 (5 bases). The CDR3 sequence is 18 residues long. Germline loops: CDR1 PRHDT, CDR2 FYEKMQ (reference sequence). V gave up 5 bases and J gave up 0 bases, with 22 bases separating them. In nucleotides, the CDR3 is TGTGCCAGCAGCCACATACAGATATTAGACAGTCTGAACACTGAAGCTTTCTTT. As protein: CASSHIQILDSLNTEAFF.

CDR3: CASSSGANQPQHF. The CDR3 DNA sequence: TGTGCCAGCAGCTCGGGGGCCAATCAGCCCCAGCATTTT. The chain links TRBV7-3 to TRBJ1-5; D may be TRBD1 (6 bases). The V end lost 4 bases, the J end lost 3 bases, and 7 bases lay between the germline ends. The CDR3 totals 13 residues. The germline V gene has CDR1 SGHTA and CDR2 FQGTGA.

The chain has TRBV6-4 and TRBJ2-3, with 12 bases aligning to TRBD1. Germline trimming cut 2 bases from V and 4 bases from J; bases unmatched to any gene: 4. The CDR3 extends over 16 amino acids. Germline V gene sequence: CDR1 MRHNA, CDR2 SNTAGT. The CDR3 coding sequence is TGTGCCAGCAGTGACGCCGGGACAGGGGGCCCAGATACGCAGTATTTT. Translating gives CASSDAGTGGPDTQYF.

Details on this clone: The identical CDR3 is also encoded by other nucleotide sequences in the sample. The chain has TRBV18 and TRBJ2-1, with TRBD1 matching over 9 bases. Looked up from germline, CDR1 is KGHSH and CDR2 is LQKENI. The CDR3 length is 17 residues. V trimming: 4 bases; J trimming: 0 bases; junction bases outside the gene matches: 7. For the CDR3, the DNA is TGTGCCAGCTCACTTTTGGGACAGGGAAGCTCCTACAATGAGCAGTTCTTC. Amino acids: CASSLLGQGSSYNEQFF.